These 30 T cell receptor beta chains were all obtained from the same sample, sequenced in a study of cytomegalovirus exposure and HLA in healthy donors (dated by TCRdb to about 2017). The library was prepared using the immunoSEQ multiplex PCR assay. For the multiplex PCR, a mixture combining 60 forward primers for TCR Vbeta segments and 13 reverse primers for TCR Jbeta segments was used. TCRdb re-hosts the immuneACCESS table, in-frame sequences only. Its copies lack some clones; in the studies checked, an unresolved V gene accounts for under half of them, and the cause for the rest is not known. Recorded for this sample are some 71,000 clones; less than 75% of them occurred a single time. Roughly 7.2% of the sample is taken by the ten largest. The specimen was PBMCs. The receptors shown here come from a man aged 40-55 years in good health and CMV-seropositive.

Here the CDR3 reads CASTLRTGGTEAFF. Written as DNA, the CDR3 is TGTGCCAGCACCCTACGTACAGGGGGCACTGAAGCTTTCTTT. The chain carries TRBV7-6 and TRBJ1-1; 8 bases map to TRBD1. The V segment lost 7 bases and the J segment 4 bases; nucleotides outside the gene matches: 8. This CDR3 spans 14 amino acids. Germline CDR1 reads SGHVS; CDR2 reads FNYEAQ.

CDR3 amino acids: CASSLGGQGRETQYF. CDR3 bases: TGTGCCAGCAGCTTAGGGGGACAGGGTCGTGAGACCCAGTACTTC. The chain joins TRBV7-2 to TRBJ2-5; 9 positions match TRBD1. After removal of 1 base from V and 5 bases from J, the junction contained 5 bases not matched to a gene. This CDR3 spans 15 amino acids. Germline V CDR1 and CDR2: SGHTA, FQGNSA.

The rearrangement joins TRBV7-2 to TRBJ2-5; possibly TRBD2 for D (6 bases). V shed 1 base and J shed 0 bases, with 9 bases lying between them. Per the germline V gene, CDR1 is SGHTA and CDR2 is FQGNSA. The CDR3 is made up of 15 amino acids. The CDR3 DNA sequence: TGTGCCAGCAGCTTAGGAGCGGGTTACCAAGAGACCCAGTACTTC. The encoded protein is CASSLGAGYQETQYF.

CDR3 region: CASRDRPGGQPQHF. In DNA, the CDR3 is TGTGCCAGCAGGGACAGGCCTGGGGGTCAGCCCCAGCATTTT. V usage is TRBV6-5 and J usage is TRBJ1-5; TRBD1 matches at 7 bases. The CDR3 has 14 amino acids. CDR1 MNHEY and CDR2 SVGAGI come from the germline V gene. J was trimmed by 6 bases and V by 6 bases; bases with no gene match: 8.

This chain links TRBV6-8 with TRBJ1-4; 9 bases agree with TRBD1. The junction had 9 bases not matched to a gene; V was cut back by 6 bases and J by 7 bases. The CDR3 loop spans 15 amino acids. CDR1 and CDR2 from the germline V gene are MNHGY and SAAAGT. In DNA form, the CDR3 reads TGTGCCAGCAGCCGAACAGGGGGCGAGGGTGAAAAACTGTTTTTT. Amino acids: CASSRTGGEGEKLFF.

CDR3 in amino acids: CASSQRGGQETQYF. CDR3 in DNA: TGCGCCAGCAGCCAGCGGGGCGGCCAAGAGACCCAGTACTTC. The gene calls are TRBV4-3 and TRBJ2-5; a possible D gene is TRBD2 (6 bases). V dropped 3 bases and J dropped 1 base, with 9 bases sitting between them. The germline V gene encodes CDR1 LGHNA and CDR2 YSLEER. There are 14 residues in the CDR3.

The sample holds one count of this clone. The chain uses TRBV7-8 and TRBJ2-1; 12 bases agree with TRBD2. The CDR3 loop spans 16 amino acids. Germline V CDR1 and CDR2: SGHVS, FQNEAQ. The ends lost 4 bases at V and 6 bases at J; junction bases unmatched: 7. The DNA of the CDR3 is TGTGCCAGCAGCTCACAACTAGCGGGGGGACTCAATGAGCAGTTCTTC. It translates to CASSSQLAGGLNEQFF.

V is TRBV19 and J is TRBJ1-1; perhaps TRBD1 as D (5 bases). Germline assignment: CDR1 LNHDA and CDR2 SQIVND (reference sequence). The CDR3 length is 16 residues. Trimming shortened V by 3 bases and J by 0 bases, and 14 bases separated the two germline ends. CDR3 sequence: CASSIGRGGLNTEAFF. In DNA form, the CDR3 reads TGTGCCAGTAGTATCGGACGTGGGGGGTTGAACACTGAAGCTTTCTTT.

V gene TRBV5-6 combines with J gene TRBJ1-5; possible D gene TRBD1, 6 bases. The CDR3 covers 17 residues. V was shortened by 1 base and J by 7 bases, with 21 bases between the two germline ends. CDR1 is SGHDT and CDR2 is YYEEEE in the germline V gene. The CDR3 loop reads CASSLKSLGGGWQPQHF. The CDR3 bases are TGTGCCAGCAGCTTGAAGTCTCTGGGGGGGGGCTGGCAGCCCCAGCATTTT.

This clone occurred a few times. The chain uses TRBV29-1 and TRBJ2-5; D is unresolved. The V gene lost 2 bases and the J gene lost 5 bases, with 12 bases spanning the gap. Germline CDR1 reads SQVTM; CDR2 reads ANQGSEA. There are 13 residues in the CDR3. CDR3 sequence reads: CSVEMVVGETQYF. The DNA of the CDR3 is TGCAGCGTTGAAATGGTAGTCGGGGAGACCCAGTACTTC.

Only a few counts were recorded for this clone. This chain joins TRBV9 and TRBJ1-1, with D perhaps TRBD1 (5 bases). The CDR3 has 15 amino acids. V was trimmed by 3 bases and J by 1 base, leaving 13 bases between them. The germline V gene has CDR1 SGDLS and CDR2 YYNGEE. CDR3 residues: CASSERGNQNTEAFF. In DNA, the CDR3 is TGTGCCAGCAGCGAAAGGGGAAACCAGAACACTGAAGCTTTCTTT.

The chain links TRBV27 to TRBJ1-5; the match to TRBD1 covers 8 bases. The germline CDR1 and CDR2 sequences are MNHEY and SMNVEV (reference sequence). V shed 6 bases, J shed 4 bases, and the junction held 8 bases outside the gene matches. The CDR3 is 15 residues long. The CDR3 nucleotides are TGTGCCAGCAGCTGGCGGACAGGGCTTAATCAGCCCCAGCATTTT. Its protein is CASSWRTGLNQPQHF.

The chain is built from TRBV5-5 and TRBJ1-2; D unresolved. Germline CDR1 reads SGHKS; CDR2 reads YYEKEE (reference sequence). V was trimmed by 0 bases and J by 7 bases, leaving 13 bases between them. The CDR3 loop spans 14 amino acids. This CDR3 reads CASSLALAGSGYTF. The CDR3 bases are TGTGCCAGCAGCTTGGCACTTGCCGGGAGTGGCTACACCTTC.

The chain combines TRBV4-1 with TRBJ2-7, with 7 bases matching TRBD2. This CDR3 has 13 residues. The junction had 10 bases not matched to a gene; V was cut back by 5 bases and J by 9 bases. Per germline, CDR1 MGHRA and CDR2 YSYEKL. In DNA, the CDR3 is TGCGCCAGCAGCTTAGGCACTAGCGATGGGCAGTACTTC. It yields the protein CASSLGTSDGQYF.

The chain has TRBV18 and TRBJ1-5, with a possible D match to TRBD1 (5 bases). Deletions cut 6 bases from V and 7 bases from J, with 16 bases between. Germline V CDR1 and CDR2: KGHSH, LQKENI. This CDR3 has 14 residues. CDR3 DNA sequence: TGTGCCAGCTCCCCCGGGGGGGGTTCACAGCCCCAGCATTTT. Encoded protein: CASSPGGGSQPQHF.

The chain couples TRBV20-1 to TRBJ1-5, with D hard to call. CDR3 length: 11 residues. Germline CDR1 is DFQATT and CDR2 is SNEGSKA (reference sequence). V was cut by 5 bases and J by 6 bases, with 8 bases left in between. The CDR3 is CSAPGVQPQHF. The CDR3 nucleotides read TGCAGTGCTCCCGGAGTTCAGCCCCAGCATTTT.

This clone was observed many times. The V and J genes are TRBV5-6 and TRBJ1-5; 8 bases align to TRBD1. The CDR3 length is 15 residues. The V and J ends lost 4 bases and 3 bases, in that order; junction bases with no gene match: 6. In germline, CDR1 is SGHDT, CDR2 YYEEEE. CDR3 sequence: CASSIGQGTNQPQHF. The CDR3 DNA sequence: TGTGCCAGCAGCATAGGACAGGGTACCAATCAGCCCCAGCATTTT.

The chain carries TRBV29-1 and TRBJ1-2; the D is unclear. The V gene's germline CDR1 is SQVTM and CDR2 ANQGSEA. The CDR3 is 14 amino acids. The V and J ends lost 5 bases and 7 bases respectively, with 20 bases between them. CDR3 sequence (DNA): TGCAGCGTTCCGGTCCCAGGTCGCGTTCTTGGCTACACCTTC. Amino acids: CSVPVPGRVLGYTF. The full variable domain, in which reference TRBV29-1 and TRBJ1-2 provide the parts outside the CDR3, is SAVISQKPSRDICQRGTSLTIQCQVDSQVTMMFWYRQQPGQSLTLIATANQGSEATYESGFVIDKFPISRPNLTFSTLTVSNMSPEDSSIYLCSVPVPGRVLGYTFGSGTRLTVV.

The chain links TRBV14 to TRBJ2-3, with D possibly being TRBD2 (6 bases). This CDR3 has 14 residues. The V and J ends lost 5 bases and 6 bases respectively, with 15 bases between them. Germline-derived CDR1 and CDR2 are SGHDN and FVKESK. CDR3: CASSLWGGTDTQYF. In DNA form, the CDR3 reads TGTGCCAGCAGCTTATGGGGCGGGACCGATACGCAGTATTTT.

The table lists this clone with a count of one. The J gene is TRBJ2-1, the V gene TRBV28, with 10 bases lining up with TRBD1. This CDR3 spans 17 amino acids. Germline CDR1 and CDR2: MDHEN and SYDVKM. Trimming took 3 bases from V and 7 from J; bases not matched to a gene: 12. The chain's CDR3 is CASSFSPTGGAWNEQFF. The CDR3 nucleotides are TGTGCCAGCAGTTTCTCCCCGACAGGGGGCGCTTGGAATGAGCAGTTCTTC.

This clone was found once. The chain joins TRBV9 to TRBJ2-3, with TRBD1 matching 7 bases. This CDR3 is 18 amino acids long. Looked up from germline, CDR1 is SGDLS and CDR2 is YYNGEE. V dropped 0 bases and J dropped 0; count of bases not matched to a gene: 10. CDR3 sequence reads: CASSVGWMKGASTDTQYF. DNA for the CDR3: TGTGCCAGCAGCGTAGGGTGGATGAAGGGGGCTAGCACAGATACGCAGTATTTT.

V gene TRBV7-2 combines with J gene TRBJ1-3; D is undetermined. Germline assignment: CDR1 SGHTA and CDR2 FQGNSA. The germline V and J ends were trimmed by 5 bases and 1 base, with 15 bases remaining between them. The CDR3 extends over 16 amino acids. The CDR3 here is CASSPHEVGSGNTIYF. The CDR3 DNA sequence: TGTGCCAGCAGCCCCCACGAGGTCGGTTCTGGAAACACCATATATTTT.

CDR3 coding DNA: TGTGCCAGCAACGAAGGGGGAGATGATGGGCCCCAGCATTTT. Translated: CASNEGGDDGPQHF. The chain is built from TRBV6-5 and TRBJ1-5, with a possible D match to TRBD1 (6 bases). The V and J ends lost 7 bases and 9 bases respectively, with 19 bases between them. This CDR3 region has 14 residues. Germline CDR1 is MNHEY and CDR2 is SVGAGI.

The CDR3 DNA is TGTGCCTGGAGTTGGACGGGGGGGGCCAACGTCCTGACTTTC. This sequence encodes CAWSWTGGANVLTF. This chain links TRBV30 with TRBJ2-6; D possibly corresponds to TRBD2 (5 bases). The CDR3 runs to 14 residues. Germline lookup yields CDR1 GTSNPN and CDR2 SVGIG (reference sequence). Deletions cut 2 bases from V and 4 bases from J, with 9 bases between.

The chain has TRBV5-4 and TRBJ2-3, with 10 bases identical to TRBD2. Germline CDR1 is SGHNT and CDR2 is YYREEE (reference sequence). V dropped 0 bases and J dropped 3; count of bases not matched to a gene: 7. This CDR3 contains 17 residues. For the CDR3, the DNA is TGTGCCAGCAGCTTGGCCGCAGCGGGGGGGCTGACAGATACGCAGTATTTT. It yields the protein CASSLAAAGGLTDTQYF.

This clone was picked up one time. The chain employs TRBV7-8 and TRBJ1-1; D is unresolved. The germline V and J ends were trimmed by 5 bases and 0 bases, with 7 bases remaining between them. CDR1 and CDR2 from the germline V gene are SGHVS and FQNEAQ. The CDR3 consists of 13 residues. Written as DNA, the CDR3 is TGTGCCAGCAGCCTACAGATGAACACTGAAGCTTTCTTT. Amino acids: CASSLQMNTEAFF.

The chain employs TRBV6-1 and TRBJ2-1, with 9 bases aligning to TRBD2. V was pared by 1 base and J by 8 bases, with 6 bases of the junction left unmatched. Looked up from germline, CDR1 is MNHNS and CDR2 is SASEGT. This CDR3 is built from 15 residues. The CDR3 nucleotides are TGTGCCAGCAGTGAAGGAGGGACTAGCTTCGATGAGCAGTTCTTC. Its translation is CASSEGGTSFDEQFF.

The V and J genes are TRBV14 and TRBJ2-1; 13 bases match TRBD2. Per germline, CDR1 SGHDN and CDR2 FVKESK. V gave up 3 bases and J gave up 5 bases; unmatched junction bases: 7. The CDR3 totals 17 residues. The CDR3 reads CASSHLGLAGVDNEQFF. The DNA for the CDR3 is TGTGCCAGCAGCCACCTCGGACTAGCGGGAGTGGACAATGAGCAGTTCTTC.

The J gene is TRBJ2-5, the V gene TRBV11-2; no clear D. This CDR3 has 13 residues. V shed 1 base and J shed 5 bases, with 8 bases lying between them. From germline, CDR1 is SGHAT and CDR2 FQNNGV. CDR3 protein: CASSLGVTETQYF. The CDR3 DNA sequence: TGTGCCAGCAGCTTAGGAGTCACGGAGACCCAGTACTTC.

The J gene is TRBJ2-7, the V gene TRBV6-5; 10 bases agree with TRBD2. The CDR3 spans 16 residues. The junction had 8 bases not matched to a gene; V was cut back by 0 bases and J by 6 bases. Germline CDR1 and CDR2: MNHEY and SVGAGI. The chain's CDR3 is CASSYSPSGSSIEQYF. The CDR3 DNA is TGTGCCAGCAGTTACTCGCCTAGCGGGAGCTCAATCGAGCAGTACTTC.